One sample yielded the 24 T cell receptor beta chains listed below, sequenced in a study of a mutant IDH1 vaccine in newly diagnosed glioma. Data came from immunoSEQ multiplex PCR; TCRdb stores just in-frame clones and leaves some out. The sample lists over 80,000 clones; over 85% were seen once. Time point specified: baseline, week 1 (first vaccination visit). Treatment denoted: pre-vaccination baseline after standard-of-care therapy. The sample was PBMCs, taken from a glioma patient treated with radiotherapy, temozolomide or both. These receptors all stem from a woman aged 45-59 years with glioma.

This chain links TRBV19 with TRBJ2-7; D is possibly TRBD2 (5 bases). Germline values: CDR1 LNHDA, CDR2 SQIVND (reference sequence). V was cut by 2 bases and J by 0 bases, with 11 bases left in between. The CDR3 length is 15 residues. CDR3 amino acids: CASSIRTVYSYEQYF. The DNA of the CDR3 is TGTGCCAGTAGTATAAGGACTGTTTACTCCTACGAGCAGTACTTC.

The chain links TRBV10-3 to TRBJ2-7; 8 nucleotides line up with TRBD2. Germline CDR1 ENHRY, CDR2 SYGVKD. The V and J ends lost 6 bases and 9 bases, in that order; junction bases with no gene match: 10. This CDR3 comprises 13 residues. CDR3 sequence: CAIREAGDRGQYF. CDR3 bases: TGTGCCATCAGGGAAGCGGGGGACCGGGGGCAGTACTTC.

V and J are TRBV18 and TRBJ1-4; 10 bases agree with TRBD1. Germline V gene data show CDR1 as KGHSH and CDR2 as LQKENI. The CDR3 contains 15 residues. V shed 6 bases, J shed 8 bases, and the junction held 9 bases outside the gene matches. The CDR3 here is CASSPRGQGNEKLFF. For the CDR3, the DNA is TGTGCCAGCTCGCCCCGGGGACAGGGGAACGAAAAACTGTTTTTT.

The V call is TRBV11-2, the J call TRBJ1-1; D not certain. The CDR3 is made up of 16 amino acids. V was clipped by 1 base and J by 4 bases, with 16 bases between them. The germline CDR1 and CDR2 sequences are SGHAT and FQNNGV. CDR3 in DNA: TGTGCCAGCAGCTTAGGGGCGGCGGAGGCAAGCACTGAAGCTTTCTTT. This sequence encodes CASSLGAAEASTEAFF.

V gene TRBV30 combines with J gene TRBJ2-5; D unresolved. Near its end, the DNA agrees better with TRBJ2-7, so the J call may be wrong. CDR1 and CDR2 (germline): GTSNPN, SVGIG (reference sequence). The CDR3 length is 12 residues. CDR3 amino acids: CAWRTSSYEQYF. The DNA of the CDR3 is TGTGCCTGGAGGACCTCTTCCTACGAGCAGTACTTC.

The CDR3 sequence: CASSFERGAGAFF. As DNA, the CDR3 is TGTGCCAGCAGCTTCGAACGGGGGGCGGGAGCTTTCTTT. The V gene is TRBV5-4, the J gene TRBJ1-1; the D gene is possibly TRBD1 (6 bases). Germline CDR1 and CDR2: SGHNT and YYREEE (reference sequence). This CDR3 has 13 residues. Trimming took off 2 bases at V and 10 bases at J, with 15 bases between the two ends.

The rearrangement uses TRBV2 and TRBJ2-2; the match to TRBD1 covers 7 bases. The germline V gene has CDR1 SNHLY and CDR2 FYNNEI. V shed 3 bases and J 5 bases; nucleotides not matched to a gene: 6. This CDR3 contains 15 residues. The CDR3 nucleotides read TGTGCCAGCAGTGACCAGGGGGTGTTGACCGGGGAGCTGTTTTTT. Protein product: CASSDQGVLTGELFF.

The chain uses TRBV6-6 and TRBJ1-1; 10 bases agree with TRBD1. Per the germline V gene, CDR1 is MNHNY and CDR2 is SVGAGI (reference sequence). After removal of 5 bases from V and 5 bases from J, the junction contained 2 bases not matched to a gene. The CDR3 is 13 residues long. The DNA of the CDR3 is TGTGCCAGCAGTCCGGGACAGGGGACTGAAGCTTTCTTT. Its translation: CASSPGQGTEAFF.

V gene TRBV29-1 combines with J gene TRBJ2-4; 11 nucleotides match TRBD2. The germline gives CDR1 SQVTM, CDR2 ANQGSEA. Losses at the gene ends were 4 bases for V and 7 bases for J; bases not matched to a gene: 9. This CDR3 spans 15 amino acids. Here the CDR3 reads CSVGTSGYERNIQYF. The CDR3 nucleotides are TGCAGCGTTGGGACTAGCGGGTATGAGCGGAACATTCAGTACTTC.

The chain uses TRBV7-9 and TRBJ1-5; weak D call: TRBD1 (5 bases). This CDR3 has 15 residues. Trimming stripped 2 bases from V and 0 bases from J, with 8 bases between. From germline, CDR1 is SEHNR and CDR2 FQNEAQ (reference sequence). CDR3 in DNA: TGTGCCAGCAGCTTAAAAGGGGATAGCAATCAGCCCCAGCATTTT. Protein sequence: CASSLKGDSNQPQHF. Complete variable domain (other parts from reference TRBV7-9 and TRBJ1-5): DTGVSQNPRHKITKRGQNVTFRCDPISEHNRLYWYRQTLGQGPEFLTYFQNEAQLEKSRLLSDRFSAERPKGSFSTLEIQRTEQGDSAMYLCASSLKGDSNQPQHFGDGTRLSIL.

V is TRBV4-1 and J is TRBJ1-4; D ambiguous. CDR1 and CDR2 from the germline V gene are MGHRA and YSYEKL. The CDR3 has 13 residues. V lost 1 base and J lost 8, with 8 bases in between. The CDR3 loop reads CASSQVAAEKLFF. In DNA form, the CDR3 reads TGCGCCAGCAGCCAAGTGGCGGCGGAAAAACTGTTTTTT.

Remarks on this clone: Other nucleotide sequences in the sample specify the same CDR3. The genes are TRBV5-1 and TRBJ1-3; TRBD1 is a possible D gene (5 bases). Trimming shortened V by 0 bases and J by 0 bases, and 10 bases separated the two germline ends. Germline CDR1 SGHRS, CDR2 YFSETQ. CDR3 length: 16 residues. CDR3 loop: CASSLGGTSSGNTIYF. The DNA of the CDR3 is TGCGCCAGCAGCTTGGGTGGGACCTCCTCTGGAAACACCATATATTTT.

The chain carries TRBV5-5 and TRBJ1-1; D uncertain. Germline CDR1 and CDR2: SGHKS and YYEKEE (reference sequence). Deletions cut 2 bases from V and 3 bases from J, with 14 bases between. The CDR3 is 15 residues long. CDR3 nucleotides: TGTGCCAGCAGCTTAAGGCCTCCCTGGGACACTGAAGCTTTCTTT. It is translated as CASSLRPPWDTEAFF.

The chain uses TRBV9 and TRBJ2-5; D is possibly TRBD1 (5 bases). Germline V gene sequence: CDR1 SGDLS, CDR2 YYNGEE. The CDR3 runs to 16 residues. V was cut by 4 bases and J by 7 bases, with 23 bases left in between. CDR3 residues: CASSPPDQGRRRTQYF. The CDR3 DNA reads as TGTGCCAGCAGCCCACCCGATCAGGGCCGGCGAAGGACCCAGTACTTC. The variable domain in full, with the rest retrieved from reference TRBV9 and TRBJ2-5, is DSGVTQTPKHLITATGQRVTLRCSPRSGDLSVYWYQQSLDQGLQFLIQYYNGEERAKGNILERFSAQQFPDLHSELNLSSLELGDSALYFCASSPPDQGRRRTQYFGPGTRLLVL.

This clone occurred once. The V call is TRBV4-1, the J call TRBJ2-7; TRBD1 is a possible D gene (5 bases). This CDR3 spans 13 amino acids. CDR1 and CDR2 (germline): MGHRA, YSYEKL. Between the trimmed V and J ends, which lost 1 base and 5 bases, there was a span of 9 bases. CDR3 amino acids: CASSQVSRDEQYF. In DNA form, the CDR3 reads TGCGCCAGCAGCCAAGTTTCCAGGGACGAGCAGTACTTC.

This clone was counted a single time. The CDR3 DNA sequence: TGTGCCAGCAGTTTAGGGGGGGTGGGTTACGAGCAGTACTTC. Its protein product is CASSLGGVGYEQYF. The J gene is TRBJ2-7, the V gene TRBV28, with 7 bases identical to TRBD2. CDR1 and CDR2 from the germline V gene are MDHEN and SYDVKM. The V and J ends lost 2 bases and 4 bases, in that order; junction bases with no gene match: 5. This CDR3 has 14 residues.

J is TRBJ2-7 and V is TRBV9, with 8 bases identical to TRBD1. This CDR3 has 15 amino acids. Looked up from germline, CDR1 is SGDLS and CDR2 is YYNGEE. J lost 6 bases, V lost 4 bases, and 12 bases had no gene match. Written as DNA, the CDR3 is TGTGCCAGCAGCCCGACGGGACAGGCTAACAGCGAGCAGTACTTC. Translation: CASSPTGQANSEQYF.

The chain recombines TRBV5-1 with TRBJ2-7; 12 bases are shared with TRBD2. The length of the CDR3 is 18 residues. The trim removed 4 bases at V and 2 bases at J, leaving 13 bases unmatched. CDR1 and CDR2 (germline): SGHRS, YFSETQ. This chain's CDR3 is CASSPLGLAGGEAYEQYF. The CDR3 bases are TGCGCCAGCAGCCCATTGGGGCTAGCGGGAGGGGAGGCCTACGAGCAGTACTTC. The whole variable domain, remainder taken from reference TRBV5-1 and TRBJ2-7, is KAGVTQTPRYLIKTRGQQVTLSCSPISGHRSVSWYQQTPGQGLQFLFEYFSETQRNKGNFPGRFSGRQFSNSRSEMNVSTLELGDSALYLCASSPLGLAGGEAYEQYFGPGTRLTVT.

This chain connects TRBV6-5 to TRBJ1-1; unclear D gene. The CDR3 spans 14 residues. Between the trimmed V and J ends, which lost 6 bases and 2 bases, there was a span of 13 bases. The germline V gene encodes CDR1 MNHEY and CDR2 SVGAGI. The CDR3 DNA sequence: TGTGCCAGCAGGGAGGGTTGGGCAAACACTGAAGCTTTCTTT. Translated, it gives CASREGWANTEAFF.

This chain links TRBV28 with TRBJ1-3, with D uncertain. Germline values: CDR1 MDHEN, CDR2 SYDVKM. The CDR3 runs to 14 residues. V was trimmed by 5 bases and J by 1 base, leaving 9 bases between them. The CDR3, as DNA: TGTGCCAGCAGTCGAGATCTATCTGGAAACACCATATATTTT. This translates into CASSRDLSGNTIYF. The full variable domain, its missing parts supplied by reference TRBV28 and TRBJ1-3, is DVKVTQSSRYLVKRTGEKVFLECVQDMDHENMFWYRQDPGLGLRLIYFSYDVKMKEKGDIPEGYSVSREKKERFSLILESASTNQTSMYLCASSRDLSGNTIYFGEGSWLTVV.

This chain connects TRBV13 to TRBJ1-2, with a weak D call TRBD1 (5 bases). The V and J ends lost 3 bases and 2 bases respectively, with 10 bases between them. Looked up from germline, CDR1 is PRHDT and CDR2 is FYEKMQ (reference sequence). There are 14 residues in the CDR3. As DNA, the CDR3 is TGTGCCAGCAGCTTTGACAGAACCAACTATGGCTACACCTTC. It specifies CASSFDRTNYGYTF. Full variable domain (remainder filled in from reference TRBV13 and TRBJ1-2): AAGVIQSPRHLIKEKRETATLKCYPIPRHDTVYWYQQGPGQDPQFLISFYEKMQSDKGSIPDRFSAQQFSDYHSELNMSSLELGDSALYFCASSFDRTNYGYTFGSGTRLTVV.

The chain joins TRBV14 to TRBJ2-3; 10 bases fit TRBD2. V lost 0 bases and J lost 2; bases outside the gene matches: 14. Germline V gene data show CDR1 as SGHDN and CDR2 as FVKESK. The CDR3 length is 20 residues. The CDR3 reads CASSQDSVAGGFGATDTQYF. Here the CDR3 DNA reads TGTGCCAGCAGCCAAGACTCGGTAGCGGGAGGCTTCGGGGCCACAGATACGCAGTATTTT.

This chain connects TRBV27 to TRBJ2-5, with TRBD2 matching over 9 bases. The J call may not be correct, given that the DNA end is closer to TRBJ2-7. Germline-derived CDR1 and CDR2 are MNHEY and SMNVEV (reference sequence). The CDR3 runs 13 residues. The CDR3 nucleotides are TGTGCCAGCAGCGCGGGAGGGCCCTACGAGCAGTACTTC. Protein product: CASSAGGPYEQYF.

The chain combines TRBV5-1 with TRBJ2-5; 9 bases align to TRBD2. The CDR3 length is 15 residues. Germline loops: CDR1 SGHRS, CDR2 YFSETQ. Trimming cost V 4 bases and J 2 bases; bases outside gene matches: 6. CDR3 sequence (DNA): TGCGCCAGCAGCCCCTCGGGACTAGCTCAAGAGACCCAGTACTTC. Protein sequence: CASSPSGLAQETQYF.